Below, 19 T cell receptor beta chains from the same sample are listed, as sequenced in a study of blood T cell repertoires in COVID-19. Here immunoSEQ multiplex PCR was the method, and the copy in TCRdb shows in-frame clones only, minus some. The table shows a few hundred thousand clones, with 85% to 90% occurring only once. Sequenced material: peripheral blood. The receptor source for this set is a man in his 60s with acute or convalescent COVID-19.

The chain employs TRBV11-2 and TRBJ1-1, with a weak D call TRBD1 (6 bases). Trimming shortened V by 5 bases and J by 0 bases, and 16 bases separated the two germline ends. There are 16 residues in the CDR3. Germline V gene lookup returns CDR1 SGHAT and CDR2 FQNNGV. The CDR3: CASSPQGRGMNTEAFF. Here the CDR3 DNA reads TGTGCCAGCAGCCCCCAGGGGAGAGGGATGAACACTGAAGCTTTCTTT.

The chain recombines TRBV7-2 with TRBJ1-2; TRBD1 aligns across 9 bases. CDR3 length: 16 amino acids. Germline CDR1 and CDR2: SGHTA and FQGNSA. V gave up 2 bases and J gave up 4 bases; unmatched junction bases: 8. The CDR3 region is CASSLSGTGPGYGYTF. Here the CDR3 DNA reads TGTGCCAGCAGCTTATCTGGGACAGGGCCCGGCTATGGCTACACCTTC.

The chain has TRBV30 and TRBJ2-2, with TRBD2 matching 8 bases. CDR1 is GTSNPN and CDR2 is SVGIG in the germline V gene (reference sequence). This CDR3 region has 15 residues. V dropped 0 bases and J dropped 7; count of bases not matched to a gene: 7. This chain's CDR3 is CAWSVGLAMGGELFF. The CDR3 bases are TGTGCCTGGAGTGTTGGACTAGCAATGGGCGGGGAGCTGTTTTTT. Supplemented by reference TRBV30 and TRBJ2-2, the full variable domain reads SQTIHQWPATLVQPVGSPLSLECTVEGTSNPNLYWYRQAAGRGLQLLFYSVGIGQISSEVPQNLSASRPQDRQFILSSKKLLLSDSGFYLCAWSVGLAMGGELFFGEGSRLTVL.

V usage is TRBV11-2 and J usage is TRBJ1-1; possible D gene TRBD1, 6 bases. Per the germline V gene, CDR1 is SGHAT and CDR2 is FQNNGV. Trimming removed 2 bases from V and 0 bases from J, with 7 bases in between. The CDR3 runs to 14 residues. This chain's CDR3 is CASSLTGMNTEAFF. CDR3 bases: TGTGCCAGCAGCTTAACAGGGATGAACACTGAAGCTTTCTTT.

The V call is TRBV5-1, the J call TRBJ1-2; no definite D call. The CDR3 sequence is 15 residues long. The germline CDR1 and CDR2 sequences are SGHRS and YFSETQ. The ends were cut back, 0 bases at V and 1 base at J, with 10 bases in the middle. DNA of the CDR3: TGCGCCAGCAGCTTGGTTGTCGGGAATAACTATGGCTACACCTTC. This codes for CASSLVVGNNYGYTF.

This clone was observed once. V usage is TRBV27 and J usage is TRBJ1-3, with 7 bases fitting TRBD1. The CDR3 has 16 residues. Germline V lookup: CDR1 MNHEY, CDR2 SMNVEV (reference sequence). V lost 5 bases to trimming and J lost 0 bases; unmatched junction nucleotides: 7. The CDR3 here is CASSISGQDSGNTIYF. CDR3 DNA sequence: TGTGCCAGCAGTATCTCAGGACAGGACTCTGGAAACACCATATATTTT.

The V and J genes are TRBV5-6 and TRBJ1-1, with 10 nucleotides matching TRBD1. Trimming removed 0 bases from V and 5 bases from J; junction bases left unmatched: 7. Germline CDR1 SGHDT, CDR2 YYEEEE. The CDR3 is 16 residues long. CDR3 coding DNA: TGTGCCAGCAGCTTGGTCTCGACAGGGGGCAGTACTGAAGCTTTCTTT. Its protein product is CASSLVSTGGSTEAFF.

This clone was found once. In DNA, the CDR3 is TGTGCCAGCAGTTTATACGCCGTCGGGGGAGAGTCACCCCTCCACTTT. Translation: CASSLYAVGGESPLHF. This chain links TRBV28 with TRBJ1-6; tentative D call: TRBD1 (5 bases). Trimming shortened V by 1 base and J by 10 bases, and 17 bases separated the two germline ends. The germline V gene has CDR1 MDHEN and CDR2 SYDVKM. The CDR3 spans 16 residues.

The V call is TRBV2, the J call TRBJ2-7; 7 positions match TRBD1. Trimming took 2 bases from V and 7 from J; bases not matched to a gene: 11. Germline CDR1 is SNHLY and CDR2 is FYNNEI. The CDR3 is made up of 15 amino acids. CDR3 loop: CASSEPGTARLEQYF. CDR3 DNA sequence: TGTGCCAGCAGTGAACCTGGGACAGCCCGCTTAGAGCAGTACTTC.

V usage is TRBV4-2 and J usage is TRBJ2-5; tentatively, D is TRBD2 (5 bases). V was trimmed by 0 bases and J by 1 base, leaving 12 bases between them. The CDR3 has 16 residues. Germline V gene sequence: CDR1 LGHNA, CDR2 YNFKEQ. CDR3 residues: CASSQDLTRSQETQYF. The CDR3, as DNA: TGTGCCAGCAGCCAAGATCTTACTAGGAGCCAAGAGACCCAGTACTTC.

The chain recombines TRBV19 with TRBJ1-4; D unclear. The germline gives CDR1 LNHDA, CDR2 SQIVND (reference sequence). The V gene lost 7 bases and the J gene lost 3 bases, with 18 bases spanning the gap. The CDR3 contains 16 residues. The CDR3 DNA follows: TGTGCCAGTACCCTAGTTTACTTGGGTGCTAATGAAAAACTGTTTTTT. Amino acids: CASTLVYLGANEKLFF.

This clone was detected ten times or more. The V and J genes are TRBV30 and TRBJ1-2, with D unclear. With 1 base removed from V and 5 bases from J, the gap between germline ends came to 8 bases. Germline loops: CDR1 GTSNPN, CDR2 SVGIG (reference sequence). This CDR3 region has 12 residues. The DNA for the CDR3 is TGTGCCTGGAGTGATTACAGTTATGGCTACACCTTC. The encoded protein is CAWSDYSYGYTF.

The rearrangement links TRBV13 to TRBJ2-4, with TRBD2 identical over 8 bases. CDR1 is PRHDT and CDR2 is FYEKMQ in the germline V gene (reference sequence). V gave up 5 bases and J gave up 3 bases; unmatched junction bases: 3. The CDR3 runs to 14 residues. The CDR3 nucleotides are TGTGCCAGCAGCCGGGCGGGGGGCAAAAACATTCAGTACTTC. Encoded protein: CASSRAGGKNIQYF.

This sequence joins TRBV28 and TRBJ1-1; 8 nucleotides line up with TRBD1. CDR1 is MDHEN, CDR2 SYDVKM, per germline. The CDR3 is made up of 16 amino acids. With V trimmed by 1 base and J by 6 bases, 10 bases remained unmatched. The CDR3 coding sequence is TGTGCCAGCAGTTTATCCCTAACCCAGGGGGCCGCTGAAGCTTTCTTT. The encoded protein is CASSLSLTQGAAEAFF.

This clone was counted once. This sequence joins TRBV29-1 and TRBJ2-2; TRBD1 matches 10 bases. Germline V gene data show CDR1 as SQVTM and CDR2 as ANQGSEA. This CDR3 comprises 17 residues. V shed 6 bases, J shed 5 bases, and the junction held 15 bases outside the gene matches. CDR3 nucleotide sequence: TGCAGCGTGGTCGGTGGGGACAGGGGTTTTTCGACCGGGGAGCTGTTTTTT. Its protein is CSVVGGDRGFSTGELFF.

J is TRBJ2-7 and V is TRBV28, with no clear D. CDR1 is MDHEN, CDR2 SYDVKM, per germline. The CDR3 runs 13 residues. Trimming took 6 bases from V and 5 from J, leaving 14 bases between them. CDR3 DNA: TGTGCCAGCAGGGTACTGGCTGGGCACGAGCAGTACTTC. Its translation: CASRVLAGHEQYF.

The chain joins TRBV30 to TRBJ1-3, with a possible D match to TRBD1 (5 bases). In germline, CDR1 is GTSNPN, CDR2 SVGIG (reference sequence). The CDR3 contains 18 residues. V was cut by 4 bases and J by 0 bases, with 22 bases left in between. The CDR3 nucleotides read TGTGCCTGGAATGTTTTCCCCTACAGGAGCCTCTCTGGAAACACCATATATTTT. Residues: CAWNVFPYRSLSGNTIYF. The full variable domain, its missing parts supplied by reference TRBV30 and TRBJ1-3, is SQTIHQWPATLVQPVGSPLSLECTVEGTSNPNLYWYRQAAGRGLQLLFYSVGIGQISSEVPQNLSASRPQDRQFILSSKKLLLSDSGFYLCAWNVFPYRSLSGNTIYFGEGSWLTVV.

This clone is a singleton in its sample. The chain employs TRBV10-3 and TRBJ1-2; a weak D match, TRBD1 (5 bases). Germline V gives CDR1 ENHRY, CDR2 SYGVKD. The CDR3 spans 16 residues. V was shortened by 0 bases and J by 4 bases, with 15 bases between the two germline ends. The CDR3 here is CAISESGGAVGYGYTF. For the CDR3, the DNA is TGTGCCATCAGTGAGTCCGGAGGGGCCGTCGGCTATGGCTACACCTTC.

The V and J genes are TRBV3-1 (or the pseudogene TRBV3-2) and TRBJ2-2; 11 nucleotides match TRBD2. This CDR3 has 19 residues. CDR1 is LGHDT, CDR2 YNNKEL, per germline (reference sequence). V shed 1 base and J 2 bases; nucleotides not matched to a gene: 9. This CDR3 is CASSQVGLAEIGNTGELFF. Written as DNA, the CDR3 is TGTGCCAGCAGCCAAGTGGGACTAGCGGAGATAGGAAACACCGGGGAGCTGTTTTTT.